The rows below give T cell receptor beta chains drawn from one sample of a study of cytomegalovirus exposure and HLA in healthy donors. Only in-frame clones appear in the TCRdb table, and some are missing; sequencing was by immunoSEQ multiplex PCR. The data hold 170,000 or so clones, with around 80% observed a single time. The sequencing input was PBMCs. Receptors were obtained from a woman younger than 45 in good health and CMV-seropositive. Each CDR3 is given without its conserved first and last residue.

J | V | CDR3
TRBJ1-4 | TRBV14 | ASSWSPGGALRKLF
TRBJ2-5 | TRBV7-2 | ASSLTTSGLQETQY
TRBJ1-2 | TRBV11-1 | ASSPSTLNYGYT
TRBJ1-1 | TRBV7-2 | ASSTQGRTVTEAF
TRBJ1-1 | TRBV5-1 | ASSTGGSTEAF
TRBJ1-5 | TRBV2 | ASSDEAGSNQPQH
TRBJ2-5 | TRBV6-5 | ASCRTGGAETQY
TRBJ2-1 | TRBV13 | ASSPKYRAEQF
TRBJ1-5 | TRBV29-1 | SAPSGGKGRGYQPQH
TRBJ2-6 | TRBV21-1 | ASSKRGDRAEPAGANVLT
TRBJ1-3 | TRBV9 | ASSTGNTIY
TRBJ2-2 | TRBV18 | ASSPRSQGDTGELF
TRBJ1-4 | TRBV18 | ASSPRGGQGATNEKLF
TRBJ2-1 | TRBV6-6 | ASSYMWGLADNEQF
TRBJ1-5 | TRBV7-9 | ASSLGGPGPQH
TRBJ2-1 | TRBV27 | ASSLSPSGSLGEQF
TRBJ1-5 | TRBV9 | ASSEGGDGNQPQH
TRBJ2-5 | TRBV28 | ASSSQETQY
TRBJ2-2 | TRBV7-9 | ASSSQNAGELF
TRBJ2-1 | TRBV28 | ASSLYPRDRGFSSYNEQF
TRBJ2-2 | TRBV11-3 | ASSFGTGGTGELF
TRBJ1-1 | TRBV27 | ASSFFEAAGTEAF
TRBJ1-2 | TRBV5-4 | ASSLQGGMGYGYT
TRBJ2-7 | TRBV5-6 | ASSLGGPYEQY
TRBJ1-1 | TRBV5-5 | ASSKPRGGRNTEAF
TRBJ2-7 | TRBV6-5 | ASSGLTGVEEQY
TRBJ2-7 | TRBV4-2 | ASSQAGTPGYEQY
TRBJ2-3 | TRBV4-1 | ASNFIGLAGSTDTQY
TRBJ2-7 | TRBV2 | ASTILGPSGVDEQY
TRBJ1-1 | TRBV9 | ASSAPLNTGRGEAF
TRBJ1-3 | TRBV4-3 | ASSPLVAGVMGNTIY
TRBJ1-1 | TRBV6-9 | KGMNTEAF
TRBJ2-1 | TRBV9 | ASSVSLENEQF
TRBJ2-1 | TRBV27 | ASSLSPSRNNEQF
TRBJ2-1 | TRBV30 | AWSAVYNEQF
TRBJ2-1 | TRBV9 | ASSLLGGGSNEQF
TRBJ1-2 | TRBV28 | ASSFGSRGILGYT
TRBJ1-1 | TRBV5-1 | ASSLSGQGEAF
TRBJ2-1 | TRBV15 | ATSRDWTGGNEQF
TRBJ2-3 | TRBV5-5 | ASSLVQTDTQY
TRBJ2-7 | TRBV7-8 | ASRTYETWEQY
TRBJ1-1 | TRBV25-1 | ASRSRQGWNTEAF
TRBJ1-2 | TRBV19 | ASSAQGKVNYGYT
TRBJ1-5 | TRBV15 | ATSRVPTESNQPQH
TRBJ1-1 | TRBV7-9 | ASSYSQGRNTEAF
TRBJ2-1 | TRBV29-1 | SVPTSGRGEQF
TRBJ2-5 | TRBV15 | ATSRDQRETQY
TRBJ1-5 | TRBV5-6 | ASSSIDRDRNQPQH
TRBJ2-5 | TRBV10-3 | AISEIGETQY
TRBJ2-7 | TRBV7-2 | ASSLTSGAPSYEQY
TRBJ2-2 | TRBV29-1 | SVGRTGGELF
TRBJ2-3 | TRBV27 | ASSSRLGADTQY
TRBJ2-1 | TRBV30 | AWSLGLAPSNEQF
TRBJ2-1 | TRBV27 | ASSSSTSGTHNEQF
TRBJ2-7 | TRBV10-3 | AISGGQGATSPYEQY
TRBJ1-1 | TRBV7-9 | ASSLVTGMNTEAF
TRBJ2-7 | TRBV6-5 | ASSYMGFRGYYEQY
TRBJ2-7 | TRBV27 | ASSLTPGQGIYEQY
TRBJ2-1 | TRBV11-2 | ASSGSGTSGRAWQF